Listed below are T cell receptor beta chains from one sample, sequenced in a study of cytomegalovirus exposure and HLA in healthy donors. Here immunoSEQ multiplex PCR was the method, and the copy in TCRdb shows in-frame clones only, minus some. The data hold 150,000 to 200,000 clones, with 84% observed a single time. The sample taken for sequencing was PBMCs. These receptors were taken from a girl between 10 and 17 years old in good health and CMV-seropositive. CDR3s include the opening cysteine and the closing phenylalanine or tryptophan. The D gene is left open where the match is weak. The listing skips clone size in some rows; elsewhere it reads once, few, many or a size class.

J	D	size	V	CDR3	DNA
TRBJ2-7	TRBD1	NA	TRBV4-1	CASSQEAGTGGYEQYF	TGCGCCAGCAGCCAAGAGGCCGGGACAGGGGGCTACGAGCAGTACTTC
TRBJ1-5	TRBD1	NA	TRBV6-1	CASSEDRGVYQPQHF	TGTGCCAGCAGCGAGGACAGGGGCGTGTATCAGCCCCAGCATTTT
TRBJ2-7	NA	NA	TRBV5-1	CASSLEGHPGEQYF	TGCGCCAGCAGCTTGGAGGGGCACCCTGGTGAGCAGTACTTC
TRBJ2-5	NA	few	TRBV19	CASSMGDTQETQYF	TGTGCCAGTAGTATGGGAGATACCCAAGAGACCCAGTACTTC
TRBJ2-3	NA	NA	TRBV5-5	CASKVRLGADTQYF	TGTGCCAGCAAAGTCCGACTGGGAGCAGATACGCAGTATTTT
TRBJ2-1	NA	NA	TRBV5-4	CASSLNENEQFF	TGTGCCAGCAGCTTGAACGAGAATGAGCAGTTCTTC
TRBJ2-7	NA	NA	TRBV30	CAWSVGYSYEQYF	TGTGCCTGGAGTGTCGGTTACTCCTACGAGCAGTACTTC
TRBJ2-7	NA	NA	TRBV6-1	CASNERGSLSYEQYF	TGTGCCAGCAACGAACGAGGGTCGCTCTCCTACGAGCAGTACTTC
TRBJ1-5	TRBD1	NA	TRBV5-1	CASSRDSPYNQPQHF	TGCGCCAGCAGCCGGGACAGCCCATACAATCAGCCCCAGCATTTT
TRBJ1-5	TRBD1	NA	TRBV19	CASLGVDRAGLLSNQPQHF	TGTGCCAGTTTGGGGGTGGACAGGGCCGGGTTGTTAAGCAATCAGCCCCAGCATTTT
TRBJ1-5	TRBD1	NA	TRBV12-5	CASGDRDSSNQPQHF	TGTGCTAGTGGTGACAGGGATTCGAGCAATCAGCCCCAGCATTTT
TRBJ1-2	NA	NA	TRBV2	CASRTTVPNYGYTF	TGTGCCAGCAGGACGACAGTACCTAACTATGGCTACACCTTC